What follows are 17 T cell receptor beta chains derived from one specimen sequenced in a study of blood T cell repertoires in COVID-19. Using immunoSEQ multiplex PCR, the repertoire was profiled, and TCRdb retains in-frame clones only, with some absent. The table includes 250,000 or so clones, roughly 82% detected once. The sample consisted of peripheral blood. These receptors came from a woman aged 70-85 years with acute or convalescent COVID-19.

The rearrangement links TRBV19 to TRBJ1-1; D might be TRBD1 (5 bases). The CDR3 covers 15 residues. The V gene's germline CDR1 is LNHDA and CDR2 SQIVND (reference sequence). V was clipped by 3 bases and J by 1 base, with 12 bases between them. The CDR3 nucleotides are TGTGCCAGTAGTATCGGAGGGACTTCGAACACTGAAGCTTTCTTT. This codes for CASSIGGTSNTEAFF.

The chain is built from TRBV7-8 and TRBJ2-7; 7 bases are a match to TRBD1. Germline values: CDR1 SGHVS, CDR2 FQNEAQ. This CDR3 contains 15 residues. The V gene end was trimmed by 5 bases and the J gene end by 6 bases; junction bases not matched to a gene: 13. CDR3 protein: CASSPRGQVRSEQYF. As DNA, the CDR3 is TGTGCCAGCAGCCCTCGTGGACAGGTCCGTTCCGAGCAGTACTTC.

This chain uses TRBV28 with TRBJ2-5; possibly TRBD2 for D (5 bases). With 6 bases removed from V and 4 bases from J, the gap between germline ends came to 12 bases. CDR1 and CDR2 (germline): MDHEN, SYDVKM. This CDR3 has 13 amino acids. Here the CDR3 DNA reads TGTGCCAGCAGGGGAGCCCCCCCAGAGACCCAGTACTTC. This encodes CASRGAPPETQYF.

This CDR3 is CASSLGQTQPNYGYTF. The DNA of the CDR3 is TGCGCCAGCAGCTTGGGGCAGACACAACCTAACTATGGCTACACCTTC. The chain has TRBV5-1 and TRBJ1-2, with D hard to call. V was shortened by 0 bases and J by 0 bases, with 12 bases between the two germline ends. Germline V lookup: CDR1 SGHRS, CDR2 YFSETQ. There are 16 residues in the CDR3.

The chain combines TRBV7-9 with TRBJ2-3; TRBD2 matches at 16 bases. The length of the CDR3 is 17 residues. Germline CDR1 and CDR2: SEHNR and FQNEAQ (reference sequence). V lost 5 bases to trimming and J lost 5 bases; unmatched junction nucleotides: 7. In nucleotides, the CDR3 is TGTGCCAGCAGCCACGGGACTAGCGGGGGGGCGGTAGATACGCAGTATTTT. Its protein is CASSHGTSGGAVDTQYF.

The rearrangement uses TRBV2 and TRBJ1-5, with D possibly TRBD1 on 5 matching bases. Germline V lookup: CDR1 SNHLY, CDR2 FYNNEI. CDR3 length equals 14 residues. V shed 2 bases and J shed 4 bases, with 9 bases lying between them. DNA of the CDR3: TGTGCCAGCAGTGAACAGGGCAAAAATCAGCCCCAGCATTTT. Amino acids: CASSEQGKNQPQHF.

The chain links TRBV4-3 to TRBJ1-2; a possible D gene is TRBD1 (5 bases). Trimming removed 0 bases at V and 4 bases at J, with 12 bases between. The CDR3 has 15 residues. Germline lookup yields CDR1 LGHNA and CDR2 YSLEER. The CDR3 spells CASSQDTGWSYGYTF. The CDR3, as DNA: TGCGCCAGCAGCCAAGATACAGGCTGGAGCTATGGCTACACCTTC.

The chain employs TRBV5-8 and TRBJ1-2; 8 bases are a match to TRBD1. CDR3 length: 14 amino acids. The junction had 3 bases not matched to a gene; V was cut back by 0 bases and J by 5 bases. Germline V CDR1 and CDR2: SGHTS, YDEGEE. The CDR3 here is CASSLGGQAYGYTF. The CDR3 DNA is TGTGCCAGCAGCTTGGGGGGACAGGCGTATGGCTACACCTTC.

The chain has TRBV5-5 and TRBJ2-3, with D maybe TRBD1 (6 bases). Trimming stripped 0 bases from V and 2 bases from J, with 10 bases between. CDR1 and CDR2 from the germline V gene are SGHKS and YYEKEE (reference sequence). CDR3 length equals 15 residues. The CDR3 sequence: CASSLEQGPTDTQYF. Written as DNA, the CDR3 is TGTGCCAGCAGCTTGGAACAGGGACCCACAGATACGCAGTATTTT.

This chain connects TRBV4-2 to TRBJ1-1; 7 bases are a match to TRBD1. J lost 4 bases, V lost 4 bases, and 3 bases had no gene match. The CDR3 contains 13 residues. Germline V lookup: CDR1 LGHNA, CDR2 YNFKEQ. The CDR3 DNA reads TGTGCCAGCAGCCGTCCAGGGGGCACTGAAGCTTTCTTT. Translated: CASSRPGGTEAFF.

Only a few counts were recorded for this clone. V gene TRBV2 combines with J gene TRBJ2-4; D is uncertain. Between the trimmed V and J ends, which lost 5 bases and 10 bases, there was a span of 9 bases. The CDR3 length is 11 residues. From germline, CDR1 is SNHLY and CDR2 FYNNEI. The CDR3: CASSLTGIQYF. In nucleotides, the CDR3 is TGTGCCAGCAGTTTGACTGGAATTCAGTACTTC.

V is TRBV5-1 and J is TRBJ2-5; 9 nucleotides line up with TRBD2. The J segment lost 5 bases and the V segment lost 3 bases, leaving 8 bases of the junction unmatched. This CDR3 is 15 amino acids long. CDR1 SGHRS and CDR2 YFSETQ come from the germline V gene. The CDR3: CASSSYSGGGETQYF. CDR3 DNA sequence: TGCGCCAGCAGCTCCTATAGCGGGGGAGGGGAGACCCAGTACTTC.

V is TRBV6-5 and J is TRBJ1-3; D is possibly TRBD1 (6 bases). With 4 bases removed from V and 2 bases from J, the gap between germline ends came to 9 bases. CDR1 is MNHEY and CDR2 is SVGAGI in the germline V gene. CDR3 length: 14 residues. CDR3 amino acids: CASSSTGTGNTIYF. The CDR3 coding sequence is TGTGCCAGCAGTTCCACAGGGACTGGAAACACCATATATTTT.

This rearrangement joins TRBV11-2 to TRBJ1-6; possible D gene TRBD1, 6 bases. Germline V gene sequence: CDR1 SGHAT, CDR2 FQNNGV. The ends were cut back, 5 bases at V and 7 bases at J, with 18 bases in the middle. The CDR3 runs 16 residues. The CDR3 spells CASSITGPGVNSPLHF. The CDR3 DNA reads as TGTGCCAGCAGCATTACGGGACCAGGGGTCAATTCACCCCTCCACTTT.

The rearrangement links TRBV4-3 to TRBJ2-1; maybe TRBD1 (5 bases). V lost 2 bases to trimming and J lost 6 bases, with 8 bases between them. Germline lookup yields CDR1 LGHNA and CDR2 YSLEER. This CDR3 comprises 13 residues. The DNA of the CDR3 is TGCGCCAGCAGCCAACGGCAGGGCAATGAGCAGTTCTTC. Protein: CASSQRQGNEQFF.

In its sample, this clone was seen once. The CDR3 is CASSLAGLNTEAFF. The CDR3 region has the DNA TGTGCCAGCAGCTTAGCGGGACTCAACACTGAAGCTTTCTTT. The V call is TRBV11-2, the J call TRBJ1-1, with D possibly matching TRBD1 (5 bases). The CDR3 runs 14 residues. Germline V gene lookup returns CDR1 SGHAT and CDR2 FQNNGV. The V gene lost 1 base and the J gene lost 2 bases, with 8 bases spanning the gap.

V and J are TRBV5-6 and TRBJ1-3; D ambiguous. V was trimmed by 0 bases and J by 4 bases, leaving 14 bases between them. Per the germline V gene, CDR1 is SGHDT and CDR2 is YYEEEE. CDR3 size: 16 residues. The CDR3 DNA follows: TGTGCCAGCAGCTTGGATCTGCAGTCATCCGGAAACACCATATATTTT. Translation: CASSLDLQSSGNTIYF.